Listed below are T cell receptor beta chains from one sample, sequenced in a study of blood T cell repertoires in COVID-19. Sequenced by immunoSEQ multiplex PCR; TCRdb stores in-frame clones only, minus some. The table records approximately 140,000 clones, roughly four fifths of them present only once. The sample was peripheral blood. All receptors derive from a middle-aged man with active or convalescent COVID-19. The CDR3 runs from the conserved cysteine through the conserved F or W. A D gene is named only where the DNA matches it firmly. Clone size is not always given. Where it is, it says once, few, many or a class for expanded clones.

TRBV7-2,TRBJ2-7,NA,NA,CASSLEQGRRNEQYF,TGTGCCAGCAGCTTAGAGCAGGGGAGAAGGAACGAGCAGTACTTC
TRBV5-4,TRBJ2-2,NA,NA,CASSLLWTVNTGELFF,TGTGCCAGCAGCTTGCTGTGGACAGTAAACACCGGGGAGCTGTTTTTT
TRBV5-5,TRBJ1-2,NA,NA,CASSFGLGVNYGYTF,TGTGCCAGCAGCTTCGGTCTAGGTGTTAACTATGGCTACACCTTC
TRBV6-5,TRBJ2-3,few,TRBD2,CASSRLAGFDTQYF,TGTGCCAGCAGTAGACTAGCGGGGTTCGATACGCAGTATTTT
TRBV5-4,TRBJ2-6,NA,TRBD1,CASSWDSSGANVLTF,TGTGCCAGCAGTTGGGACAGCTCTGGGGCCAACGTCCTGACTTTC
TRBV24-1,TRBJ2-2,once,TRBD1,CATSDPPGQGSAGELFF,TGTGCCACCAGTGATCCGCCGGGACAGGGGTCAGCCGGGGAGCTGTTTTTT
TRBV19,TRBJ1-5,few,NA,CASTGQYNQPQHF,TGTGCCAGTACTGGACAGTACAATCAGCCCCAGCATTTT
TRBV11-2,TRBJ2-3,NA,TRBD2,CASSAPGLAEDTQYF,TGTGCCAGCAGCGCACCGGGACTAGCGGAAGATACGCAGTATTTT
TRBV7-3,TRBJ2-2,NA,NA,CASSLERGELFF,TGTGCCAGCAGCTTAGAACGGGGGGAGCTGTTTTTT
TRBV7-2,TRBJ2-7,NA,TRBD2,CASSLVASGAYEQYF,TGTGCCAGCAGCTTAGTCGCTAGCGGTGCCTACGAGCAGTACTTC
TRBV9,TRBJ1-4,NA,NA,CASSGHSEKLFF,TGTGCCAGCAGCGGTCACAGTGAAAAACTGTTTTTT
TRBV7-9,TRBJ1-4,NA,TRBD1,CASSLTGTGEKLFF,TGTGCCAGCAGCTTGACCGGGACAGGGGAAAAACTGTTTTTT
TRBV7-3,TRBJ2-7,few,NA,CASSLSPSPLYEQYF,TGTGCCAGCAGCTTAAGTCCTAGCCCCCTCTACGAGCAGTACTTC
TRBV14,TRBJ2-2,once,TRBD2,CASSQVPRVGTKNTGELFF,TGTGCCAGCAGCCAAGTACCCCGTGTCGGGACTAAGAACACCGGGGAGCTGTTTTTT
TRBV30,TRBJ1-5,NA,TRBD1,CAWSDDRGGQPQHF,TGTGCCTGGAGTGATGACAGGGGAGGTCAGCCCCAGCATTTT
TRBV7-9,TRBJ2-2,NA,NA,CASSSQGPTTGELFF,TGTGCCAGCAGCTCACAGGGACCGACCACCGGGGAGCTGTTTTTT
TRBV3-1/TRBV3-2,TRBJ2-5,NA,NA,CASSQSGVGKETQYF,TGTGCCAGCAGCCAATCGGGAGTCGGGAAAGAGACCCAGTACTTC
TRBV6-5,TRBJ2-5,once,TRBD2,CASSYSKAGGQETQYF,TGTGCCAGCAGTTACTCGAAGGCGGGGGGGCAAGAGACCCAGTACTTC
TRBV18,TRBJ2-5,NA,TRBD2,CASSPRTSGGETQYF,TGTGCCAGCTCACCTCGGACTAGCGGGGGTGAGACCCAGTACTTC
TRBV10-2,TRBJ2-3,NA,NA,CASSHTGFGSTDTQYF,TGCGCCAGCAGTCATACAGGGTTTGGGAGCACAGATACGCAGTATTTT
TRBV7-2,TRBJ2-7,few,TRBD1,CASSLTTGHEQYF,TGTGCCAGCAGCTTAACGACAGGGCACGAGCAGTACTTC
TRBV5-1,TRBJ2-1,NA,TRBD2,CASSGLAGYNEQFF,TGCGCCAGCAGCGGACTAGCGGGCTACAATGAGCAGTTCTTC
TRBV10-3,TRBJ1-2,NA,TRBD1,CAISWGQGGGYGYTF,TGTGCCATCAGCTGGGGACAGGGGGGTGGGTATGGCTACACCTTC
TRBV7-2,TRBJ1-4,NA,NA,CASSPQQGSTNEKLFF,TGTGCCAGCAGCCCGCAACAGGGTTCAACTAATGAAAAACTGTTTTTT
TRBV19,TRBJ1-5,NA,NA,CASTGMGQPQHF,TGTGCCAGTACAGGGATGGGTCAGCCCCAGCATTTT
TRBV4-2,TRBJ1-1,NA,NA,CASSQDMGRGPEAFF,TGTGCCAGCAGCCAAGATATGGGGCGGGGGCCTGAAGCTTTCTTT
TRBV10-3,TRBJ2-6,once,NA,CAISSGTYNSGANVLTF,TGTGCCATCAGCTCCGGGACATATAACTCTGGGGCCAACGTCCTGACTTTC
TRBV11-3,TRBJ1-1,NA,NA,CASSPKGGTEAFF,TGTGCCAGCAGCCCAAAAGGGGGCACTGAAGCTTTCTTT
TRBV2,TRBJ2-2,NA,TRBD2,CASTRTSGGQRAGELFF,TGTGCCAGCACCAGGACTAGCGGGGGGCAACGCGCCGGGGAGCTGTTTTTT
TRBV6-5,TRBJ2-1,NA,TRBD1,CASTYRDRVNEQFF,TGTGCCAGCACGTATCGGGACAGGGTCAATGAGCAGTTCTTC
TRBV4-3,TRBJ1-2,NA,TRBD1,CASSQTGGAYGYTF,TGCGCCAGCAGCCAAACAGGGGGCGCTTATGGCTACACCTTC
TRBV6-5,TRBJ2-7,NA,TRBD2,CASRGTSSEQYF,TGTGCCAGCAGGGGGACTAGTAGCGAGCAGTACTTC
TRBV27,TRBJ2-6,NA,NA,CASSQGGPGANVLTF,TGTGCCAGCAGTCAGGGAGGCCCTGGGGCCAACGTCCTGACTTTC
TRBV12-5,TRBJ1-5,NA,TRBD1,CASGLVLGGADQPQHF,TGTGCTAGTGGTTTGGTATTAGGGGGCGCTGATCAGCCCCAGCATTTT
TRBV2,TRBJ2-7,NA,NA,CASSLLQGWYEQYF,TGTGCCAGCAGCCTTTTACAGGGTTGGTACGAGCAGTACTTC
TRBV30,TRBJ2-2,NA,NA,CAWSRGADTGELFF,TGTGCCTGGAGCCGCGGGGCGGACACCGGGGAGCTGTTTTTT
TRBV6-2/TRBV6-3,TRBJ2-6,NA,TRBD2,CASSYPRGGSLGANVLTF,TGTGCCAGCAGTTACCCACGGGGGGGGTCGCTTGGGGCCAACGTCCTGACTTTC
TRBV12-2,TRBJ2-7,NA,NA,CASRLAIGSRMYF,TGTGCAAGTCGCTTAGCGATCGGTAGCCGGATGTACTTC
TRBV7-3,TRBJ2-1,NA,TRBD2,CASSLRASGLATNEQFF,TGTGCCAGCAGCTTAAGGGCCTCGGGACTAGCCACCAATGAGCAGTTCTTC
TRBV5-4,TRBJ1-2,NA,NA,CATSLGGEGGYTF,TGTGCCACCTCTCTTGGAGGGGAGGGGGGCTACACCTTC
TRBV5-1,TRBJ2-1,NA,TRBD1,CASSPGTGGWNEQFF,TGCGCCAGCAGCCCCGGGACAGGGGGCTGGAATGAGCAGTTCTTC
TRBV7-2,TRBJ2-5,NA,NA,CASSLFVAGDAQYF,TGTGCCAGCAGCTTATTCGTGGCGGGCGACGCCCAGTACTTC
TRBV18,TRBJ2-3,NA,TRBD2,CASSPRLAGGSTDTQYF,TGTGCCAGCTCACCGCGACTAGCGGGGGGCTCCACAGATACGCAGTATTTT
TRBV6-5,TRBJ2-5,few,TRBD2,CASSYSSGGVETQYF,TGTGCCAGCAGTTACTCTAGCGGGGGGGTGGAGACCCAGTACTTC
TRBV2,TRBJ1-6,few,NA,CASSLQGRNSPLHF,TGTGCCAGCAGTCTACAGGGACGAAATTCACCCCTCCACTTT
TRBV5-1,TRBJ1-2,NA,NA,CASSLAGSPSYGYTF,TGCGCCAGCAGCTTGGCGGGGTCCCCCTCCTATGGCTACACCTTC
TRBV3-1/TRBV3-2,TRBJ1-3,NA,TRBD1,CASSQQGGSGNTIYF,TGTGCCAGCAGCCAGCAGGGGGGCTCTGGAAACACCATATATTTT
TRBV9,TRBJ1-3,few,TRBD1,CASTLRTGGDGNTIYF,TGTGCCAGCACCCTTAGGACAGGGGGGGATGGAAACACCATATATTTT
TRBV3-1/TRBV3-2,TRBJ1-1,NA,NA,CASSQGGITEAFF,TGTGCCAGCAGCCAAGGAGGGATCACTGAAGCTTTCTTT